This T cell receptor beta chain was captured in a study of shared clonotypes between healthy human individuals. Background on the study: Donors were a couple of women and a few men aged 18 to 49.

Between the trimmed V and J ends, which lost 3 bases and 7 bases, there was a span of 6 bases. In germline, CDR1 is MNHNS, CDR2 SASEGT. The CDR3 totals 11 residues. The donor cohort consisted entirely of Caucasian adults residing in Nashville, Tennessee. Findings and caveats of the study: Sampling included only blood; tissue repertoires likely differ.

This clone was seen a few times. The antigen remains unidentified. TCRdb keeps only in-frame clones here, not all; method: immunoSEQ multiplex PCR. The sample carries some 240,000 clones, approximately 70% recorded once. The sequenced sample consisted of memory CD4+ T cells sorted from blood. Subset reported: CD45RA-negative fraction. The source of this sequence is a man aged 25 to 45 in good health. V is TRBV6-1 and J is TRBJ1-1; D is undetermined. The CDR3 here is CASSDAFEAFF. Here the CDR3 DNA reads TGTGCCAGCAGTGACGCCTTTGAAGCTTTCTTT.